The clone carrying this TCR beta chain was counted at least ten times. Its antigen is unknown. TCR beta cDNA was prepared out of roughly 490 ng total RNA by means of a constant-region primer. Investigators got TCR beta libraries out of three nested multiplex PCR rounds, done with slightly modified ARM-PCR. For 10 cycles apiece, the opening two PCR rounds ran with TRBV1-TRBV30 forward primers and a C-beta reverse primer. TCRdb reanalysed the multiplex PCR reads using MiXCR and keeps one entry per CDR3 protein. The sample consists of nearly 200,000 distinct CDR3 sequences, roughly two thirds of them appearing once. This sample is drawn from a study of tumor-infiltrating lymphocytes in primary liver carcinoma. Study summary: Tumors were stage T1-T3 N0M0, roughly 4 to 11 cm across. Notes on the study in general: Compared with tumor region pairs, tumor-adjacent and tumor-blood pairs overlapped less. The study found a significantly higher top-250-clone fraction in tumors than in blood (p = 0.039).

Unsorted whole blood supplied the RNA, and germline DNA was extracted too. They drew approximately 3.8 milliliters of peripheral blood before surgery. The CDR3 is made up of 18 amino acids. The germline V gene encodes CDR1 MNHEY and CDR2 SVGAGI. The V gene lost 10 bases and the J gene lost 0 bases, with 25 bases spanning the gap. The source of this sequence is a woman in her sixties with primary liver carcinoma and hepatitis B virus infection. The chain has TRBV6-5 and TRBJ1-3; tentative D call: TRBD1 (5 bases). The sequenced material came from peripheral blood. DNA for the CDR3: TGTGCCACCCAGGGACGAAGACGGACGTGGACCTCTGGAAACACCATATATTTT. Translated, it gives CATQGRRRTWTSGNTIYF.